A single sample is the source of the 27 T cell receptor beta chains below, sequenced in a study of T cells in Graves' hyperthyroidism and ophthalmopathy. Amplification of TCR beta CDR3 regions was performed using RNA transcripts as template. TCR CDR3 regions were first amplified by RT-PCR with HTBI primers. Using its own MiXCR run on the multiplex PCR reads, TCRdb lists one record per CDR3 protein. The sample holds fewer than 350,000 distinct CDR3 sequences, around 18% seen once. The sequencing input was blood. The receptors were gathered from a woman in her forties with Graves' ophthalmopathy.

This clonotype showed up many times. The chain is built from TRBV5-4 and TRBJ2-5; D gene ambiguous. CDR1 is SGHNT, CDR2 YYREEE, per germline (reference sequence). The germline V and J ends were trimmed by 4 bases and 5 bases, with 12 bases remaining between them. The CDR3 consists of 13 residues. The CDR3 sequence: CASSPNNLETQYF. The CDR3 DNA sequence: TGTGCCAGCAGCCCCAATAATCTGGAGACCCAGTACTTC.

This clonotype was recorded many times. V gene TRBV5-6 combines with J gene TRBJ1-1, with D hard to call. The CDR3 covers 13 residues. The germline V and J ends were trimmed by 1 base and 7 bases, with 11 bases remaining between them. CDR1 and CDR2 from the germline V gene are SGHDT and YYEEEE. CDR3 in amino acids: CASSLRPVLEAFF. In DNA, the CDR3 is TGTGCCAGCAGCTTGCGGCCGGTTCTTGAAGCTTTCTTT.

The V call is TRBV5-1, the J call TRBJ2-2; D ambiguous. The germline V gene has CDR1 SGHRS and CDR2 YFSETQ. V was pared by 0 bases and J by 2 bases, with 11 bases between. The CDR3 totals 16 residues. CDR3: CASSLVSRSNTGELFF. In DNA form, the CDR3 reads TGCGCCAGCAGCTTGGTGAGCCGGAGTAACACCGGGGAGCTGTTTTTT.

The table lists this clonotype with many counts. This chain links TRBV30 with TRBJ2-5; 10 bases are shared with TRBD2. The V segment lost 4 bases and the J segment 5 bases; nucleotides outside the gene matches: 7. Germline CDR1 reads GTSNPN; CDR2 reads SVGIG (reference sequence). The CDR3 consists of 14 residues. As DNA, the CDR3 is TGTGCCTGGACTAGCGGGAGTAGGGGGGAGACCCAGTACTTC. Amino acids: CAWTSGSRGETQYF. Looking up the rest from reference TRBV30 and TRBJ2-5 gives the full variable domain: SQTIHQWPATLVQPVGSPLSLECTVEGTSNPNLYWYRQAAGRGLQLLFYSVGIGQISSEVPQNLSASRPQDRQFILSSKKLLLSDSGFYLCAWTSGSRGETQYFGPGTRLLVL.

This clonotype occurred many times. The rearrangement uses TRBV18 and TRBJ1-5, with D uncertain. The germline V and J ends were trimmed by 6 bases and 0 bases, with 12 bases remaining between them. This CDR3 comprises 15 residues. Germline V gene lookup returns CDR1 KGHSH and CDR2 LQKENI. CDR3 residues: CASSTSPFSNQPQHF. CDR3 in DNA: TGTGCCAGCTCGACCTCCCCCTTTAGCAATCAGCCCCAGCATTTT.

The chain employs TRBV12-3 or TRBV12-4 and TRBJ1-5; D gene uncertain. V was shortened by 2 bases and J by 8 bases, with 19 bases between the two germline ends. The CDR3 has 16 residues. The CDR3 coding sequence is TGTGCCAGCAGTTTAAGGGCAGGAAGGACGATGGAGCCCCAGCATTTT. This codes for CASSLRAGRTMEPQHF.

This clonotype appeared many times. The chain joins TRBV28 to TRBJ1-5, with 11 bases that match TRBD1. Germline V gene sequence: CDR1 MDHEN, CDR2 SYDVKM. The CDR3 is 15 amino acids. Trimming took 5 bases from V and 9 from J; bases not matched to a gene: 9. The CDR3: CASSPPGQGGRPQHF. The DNA for the CDR3 is TGTGCCAGCAGTCCCCCGGGACAGGGGGGGAGGCCCCAGCATTTT. Variable domain in full (rest from reference TRBV28 and TRBJ1-5): DVKVTQSSRYLVKRTGEKVFLECVQDMDHENMFWYRQDPGLGLRLIYFSYDVKMKEKGDIPEGYSVSREKKERFSLILESASTNQTSMYLCASSPPGQGGRPQHFGDGTRLSIL.

This sequence joins TRBV6-5 and TRBJ2-7, with 7 bases identical to TRBD2. The CDR3 has 15 amino acids. Germline V gene data show CDR1 as MNHEY and CDR2 as SVGAGI. The V segment lost 0 bases and the J segment 5 bases; nucleotides outside the gene matches: 7. As DNA, the CDR3 is TGTGCCAGCAGTTACTCCGCGGGAGAGGGTAACGAGCAGTACTTC. Protein product: CASSYSAGEGNEQYF.

In this sample, this clonotype turned up many times. V usage is TRBV12-3 or TRBV12-4 and J usage is TRBJ2-3; no clear D gene. Trimming cost V 3 bases and J 3 bases, with 7 bases left between them. This CDR3 is built from 13 residues. The CDR3 loop is CASSLVGTDTQYF. The CDR3 coding sequence is TGTGCCAGCAGTTTGGTAGGGACAGATACGCAGTATTTT.

With respect to this clonotype: A read error may explain this, as a much larger clone is one base away. This sequence joins TRBV2 and TRBJ2-2, with 9 bases identical to TRBD2. The CDR3 has 15 amino acids. Looked up from germline, CDR1 is SNHLY and CDR2 is FYNNEI. CDR3 nucleotide sequence: TGTGCCAGCAGTAGTCTAGCGGGGAGCACCGAGGAGCTGTTTTTT. As protein: CASSSLAGSTEELFF.

This sequence joins TRBV28 and TRBJ1-1, with TRBD1 matching 10 bases. The germline V gene has CDR1 MDHEN and CDR2 SYDVKM. CDR3 length: 18 residues. The V segment lost 5 bases and the J segment 0 bases; nucleotides outside the gene matches: 12. The CDR3 coding sequence is TGTGCCAGCAGTCCAGGGACAGGGGCATCGGGCATGAACACTGAAGCTTTCTTT. Residues: CASSPGTGASGMNTEAFF.

Ten or more counts support this clonotype. This sequence joins TRBV29-1 and TRBJ2-7, with 10 bases aligning to TRBD1. Trimming took 6 bases from V and 2 from J; bases not matched to a gene: 4. The CDR3 is made up of 13 amino acids. The germline V gene encodes CDR1 SQVTM and CDR2 ANQGSEA. CDR3 DNA: TGCAGCGTGGAGGACAGGGGGACCTACGAGCAGTACTTC. Translation: CSVEDRGTYEQYF.

This clonotype was counted ten times or more. V and J are TRBV20-1 and TRBJ2-7; D might be TRBD1 or TRBD2, each matching 6 bases. The CDR3 is 14 amino acids. V shed 3 bases and J shed 5 bases, with 17 bases lying between them. CDR1 DFQATT and CDR2 SNEGSKA come from the germline V gene (reference sequence). CDR3 region: CSASRGRVLHEQYF. The CDR3 bases are TGCAGTGCTAGTCGGGGGCGAGTCCTCCACGAGCAGTACTTC.

This clonotype was recorded many times. The chain joins TRBV4-1 to TRBJ1-5; 8 bases line up with TRBD1. J gave up 3 bases and V 4 bases, and 2 bases lay outside the gene matches. The germline gives CDR1 MGHRA, CDR2 YSYEKL. This CDR3 comprises 14 residues. CDR3 coding DNA: TGCGCCAGCAGCCGCCAGGGGGCCAATCAGCCCCAGCATTTT. Translation: CASSRQGANQPQHF.

This chain connects TRBV9 to TRBJ1-2, with TRBD1 matching over 8 bases. The CDR3 totals 15 residues. After removal of 0 bases from V and 5 bases from J, the junction contained 6 bases not matched to a gene. Germline assignment: CDR1 SGDLS and CDR2 YYNGEE. As DNA, the CDR3 is TGTGCCAGCAGCGTAGCTTCGCGGACAGGGTATGGCTACACCTTC. Protein product: CASSVASRTGYGYTF.

This clonotype was observed at least ten times. The chain employs TRBV5-1 and TRBJ2-2; 8 bases fit TRBD2. Trimming at V came to 0 bases and at J to 4 bases, leaving 5 bases not matched to a gene. Germline V gene lookup returns CDR1 SGHRS and CDR2 YFSETQ. The CDR3 spans 16 residues. CDR3 sequence reads: CASSLAGLAGTGELFF. In nucleotides, the CDR3 is TGCGCCAGCAGCTTGGCCGGCCTAGCGGGCACCGGGGAGCTGTTTTTT.

This clonotype was seen ten or more times. This chain joins TRBV19 and TRBJ1-5; TRBD1 might be the D (5 bases). CDR1 and CDR2 from the germline V gene are LNHDA and SQIVND (reference sequence). The CDR3 contains 15 residues. V was trimmed by 3 bases and J by 7 bases, leaving 16 bases between them. The CDR3 here is CASSISLSWGQPQHF. The CDR3 bases are TGTGCCAGTAGTATCTCTTTGAGTTGGGGGCAGCCCCAGCATTTT. The variable domain in full, with the rest retrieved from reference TRBV19 and TRBJ1-5, is DGGITQSPKYLFRKEGQNVTLSCEQNLNHDAMYWYRQDPGQGLRLIYYSQIVNDFQKGDIAEGYSVSREKKESFPLTVTSAQKNPTAFYLCASSISLSWGQPQHFGDGTRLSIL.

This clonotype was detected ten times or more. The rearrangement joins TRBV6-5 to TRBJ2-2, with 9 nucleotides matching TRBD2. Germline CDR1 is MNHEY and CDR2 is SVGAGI. J lost 6 bases, V lost 2 bases, and 7 bases had no gene match. The CDR3 contains 16 residues. The CDR3 is CASSYLRGRAPGELFF. The CDR3 DNA is TGTGCCAGCAGTTACCTTCGCGGGAGGGCGCCCGGGGAGCTGTTTTTT.

This clonotype was recorded many times. The chain uses TRBV7-8 and TRBJ1-5; D perhaps matches TRBD1 (6 bases). The V gene lost 1 base and the J gene lost 4 bases, with 20 bases spanning the gap. The V gene's germline CDR1 is SGHVS and CDR2 FQNEAQ. The CDR3 is 18 residues long. The DNA of the CDR3 is TGTGCCAGCAGCTTAGGCGTTTTGGGGGCGCGGGAAAATCAGCCCCAGCATTTT. Its translation: CASSLGVLGARENQPQHF. The full variable domain, in which reference TRBV7-8 and TRBJ1-5 provide the parts outside the CDR3, is GAGVSQSPRYKVAKRGQDVALRCDPISGHVSLFWYQQALGQGPEFLTYFQNEAQLDKSGLPSDRFFAERPEGSVSTLKIQRTQQEDSAVYLCASSLGVLGARENQPQHFGDGTRLSIL.

The rearrangement joins TRBV12-3 or TRBV12-4 to TRBJ2-7; TRBD2 aligns across 10 bases. J lost 6 bases, V lost 5 bases, and 7 bases had no gene match. CDR3 length: 14 residues. The CDR3 loop is CASSPRRTSGEQYF. CDR3 in DNA: TGTGCCAGCAGTCCACGGAGGACTAGCGGCGAGCAGTACTTC.

This clonotype came up many times. The gene calls are TRBV30 and TRBJ2-7; maybe TRBD1 (5 bases). This CDR3 region has 12 residues. V was pared by 2 bases and J by 6 bases, with 11 bases between. CDR1 and CDR2 (germline): GTSNPN, SVGIG (reference sequence). This CDR3 reads CAWSIAGSEQYF. The CDR3 DNA reads TGTGCCTGGAGTATTGCAGGGTCCGAGCAGTACTTC. Full variable domain (outside the CDR3, taken from reference TRBV30 and TRBJ2-7): SQTIHQWPATLVQPVGSPLSLECTVEGTSNPNLYWYRQAAGRGLQLLFYSVGIGQISSEVPQNLSASRPQDRQFILSSKKLLLSDSGFYLCAWSIAGSEQYFGPGTRLTVT.

Only one count was recorded for this clonotype. In DNA, the CDR3 is TGTGCCAGCAATATAGCAGGGGGCGCGGGAGGGCCGGAGACCCAGTACTTC. Translated: CASNIAGGAGGPETQYF. The chain links TRBV6-1 to TRBJ2-5, with TRBD2 as a possible D gene (9 bases). This CDR3 is built from 17 residues. V lost 7 bases to trimming and J lost 5 bases, with 26 bases between them. Germline CDR1 is MNHNS and CDR2 is SASEGT.

The chain recombines TRBV7-8 with TRBJ1-5, with D perhaps TRBD1 (6 bases). The CDR3 covers 17 residues. V lost 6 bases, J lost 1 base, and 19 bases lay in between. CDR1 and CDR2 from the germline V gene are SGHVS and FQNEAQ. As DNA, the CDR3 is TGTGCCAGCAGTCCCGACCATAGACAGGCCAGCAATCAGCCCCAGCATTTT. Translating gives CASSPDHRQASNQPQHF.

In its sample, this clonotype was seen many times. V gene TRBV12-3 or TRBV12-4 combines with J gene TRBJ2-4, with 8 bases aligning to TRBD1. V dropped 5 bases and J dropped 8; count of bases not matched to a gene: 8. The CDR3 contains 14 residues. CDR3 residues: CASSPRTGTHIQYF. CDR3 DNA sequence: TGTGCCAGCAGTCCACGGACAGGGACGCACATTCAGTACTTC.

This clonotype came up a few times. The V and J genes are TRBV13 and TRBJ1-3, with no clear D. Germline V gives CDR1 PRHDT, CDR2 FYEKMQ (reference sequence). The CDR3 length is 17 residues. The V and J ends lost 0 bases and 4 bases respectively, with 16 bases between them. The CDR3 sequence is CASSLGRGNQGGNTIYF. In DNA, the CDR3 is TGTGCCAGCAGCTTAGGCCGAGGGAACCAAGGAGGAAACACCATATATTTT. The full variable domain, with the rest looked up from reference TRBV13 and TRBJ1-3, is AAGVIQSPRHLIKEKRETATLKCYPIPRHDTVYWYQQGPGQDPQFLISFYEKMQSDKGSIPDRFSAQQFSDYHSELNMSSLELGDSALYFCASSLGRGNQGGNTIYFGEGSWLTVV.

This clonotype appeared a few times. The rearrangement uses TRBV5-1 and TRBJ1-5; possibly TRBD1 for D (6 bases). V was clipped by 0 bases and J by 5 bases, with 9 bases between them. CDR3 length: 14 residues. Germline CDR1 reads SGHRS; CDR2 reads YFSETQ. Written as DNA, the CDR3 is TGCGCCAGCAGCTTGGCAGGGGCGGATCAGCCCCAGCATTTT. This sequence encodes CASSLAGADQPQHF.

This clonotype was detected ten times or more. The gene calls are TRBV7-8 and TRBJ2-2; weak D call: TRBD1 (5 bases). Trimming cost V 2 bases and J 4 bases, with 11 bases left between them. The CDR3 consists of 15 residues. Germline lookup yields CDR1 SGHVS and CDR2 FQNEAQ. In DNA, the CDR3 is TGTGCCAGCAGCTTAAACAGGACGAGCACCGGGGAGCTGTTTTTT. Encoded protein: CASSLNRTSTGELFF.